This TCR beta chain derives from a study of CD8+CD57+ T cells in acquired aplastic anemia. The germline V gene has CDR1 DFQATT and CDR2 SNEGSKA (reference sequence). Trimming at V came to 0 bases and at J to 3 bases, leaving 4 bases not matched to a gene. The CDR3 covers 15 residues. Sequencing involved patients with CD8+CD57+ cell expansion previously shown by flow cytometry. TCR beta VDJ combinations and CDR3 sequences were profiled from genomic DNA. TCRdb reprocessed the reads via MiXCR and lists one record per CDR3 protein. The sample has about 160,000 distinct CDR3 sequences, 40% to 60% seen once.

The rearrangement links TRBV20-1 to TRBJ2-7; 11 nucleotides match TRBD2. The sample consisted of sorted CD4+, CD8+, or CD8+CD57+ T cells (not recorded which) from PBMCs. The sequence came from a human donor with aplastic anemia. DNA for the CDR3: TGCAGTGCTAGAGATACTAGCGGGAGTGGCTACGAGCAGTACTTC. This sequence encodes CSARDTSGSGYEQYF.